This T cell receptor (beta chain) was documented in a study of technical replicates of blood from a few donors (TCRdb year 2017). From the cysteine through the phenylalanine, the CDR3 covers 16 amino acids. The sequence is cut down to CDR3 DNA, 48 bases in frame from base 1. The CDR1 and CDR2 encoded by the germline V gene are SGHAT and FQNNGV. Concerning this clone itself: Which antigen it targets is not known. One junction end does not reproduce the germline sequence, and a read error may be involved.

Library method: the immunoSEQ multiplex PCR assay. TCRdb stores this immuneACCESS table with in-frame sequences only. Part of the clones is absent; in the studies checked, under half of the shortfall reflects unresolved V genes, and no reason is known for the rest. Recorded for this sample are some 85,000 clones; roughly 96% of them occurred a single time. Of the sample, 0.31% is held by the ten largest clones. The source material was T cells isolated from PBMCs. The sequence links TRBV11-2 to TRBJ2-1, and 7 bases in between align with TRBD1. The origin of this receptor is a human donor in good health. The CDR3 region has the sequence CASSLVRGPVYNEQFF. The nucleotide sequence is TGTGCCAGCAGTTTAGTTAGGGGGCCAGTTTACAATGAGCAGTTCTTC.